This T cell receptor beta chain appears in the sequencing data of a study of blood T cell repertoires in COVID-19. This study enrolled people aged about 18 to 90 from approximately 24 US geographic areas. Each participant's cohort was designated according to participant-reported clinical history. Among Cohort 3 donors, those recovered had two negative PCRs, clearance, or symptom resolution. In the study's own analysis: The authors estimated nucleated cell counts from reference gene primer amplification. Here immunoSEQ multiplex PCR was the method, and the copy in TCRdb shows in-frame clones only, minus some. From that table come the V and J calls and clone size; the DNA was used to work out D and trimming. The sample shows hundreds of thousands of clones, around 87% of them seen only once. Trimming cost V 6 bases and J 2 bases, with 14 bases left between them. Germline V gene lookup returns CDR1 WNHNN and CDR2 SYGVQD (reference sequence). The CDR3 is 14 residues long.

The chain employs TRBV10-1 and TRBJ2-7, with a possible D match to TRBD1 (6 bases). The sample taken for sequencing was PBMCs or T cells enriched from blood (not recorded which). The source of this sequence is a man in his thirties or forties who had recovered from COVID-19. The CDR3 loop is CASRPGAGPYEQYF. In DNA, the CDR3 is TGCGCCAGCAGGCCAGGGGCCGGGCCCTACGAGCAGTACTTC.